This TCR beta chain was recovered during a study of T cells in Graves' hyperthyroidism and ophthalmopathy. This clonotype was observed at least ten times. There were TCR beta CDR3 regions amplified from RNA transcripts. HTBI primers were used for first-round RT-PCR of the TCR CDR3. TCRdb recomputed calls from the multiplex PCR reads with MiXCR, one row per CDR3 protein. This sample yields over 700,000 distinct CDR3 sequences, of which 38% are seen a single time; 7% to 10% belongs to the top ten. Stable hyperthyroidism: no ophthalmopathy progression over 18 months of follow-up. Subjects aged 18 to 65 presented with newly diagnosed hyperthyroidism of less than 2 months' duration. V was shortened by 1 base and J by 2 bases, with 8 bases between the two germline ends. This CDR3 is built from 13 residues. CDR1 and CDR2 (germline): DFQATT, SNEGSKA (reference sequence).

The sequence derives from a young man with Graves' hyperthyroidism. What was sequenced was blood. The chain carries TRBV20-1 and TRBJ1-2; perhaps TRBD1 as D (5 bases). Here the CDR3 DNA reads TGCAGTGCTAGAGGTCCAGGGAACTATGGCTACACCTTC. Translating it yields CSARGPGNYGYTF.